This T cell receptor beta chain appears in the sequencing data of a study of T and B cells in COVID-19 patients. Background on the study: Peripheral blood came from COVID-19 patients with active infection or after recovery. Of roughly 22 active-infection patients, approximately twelve were critically ill with mechanical ventilation or extracorporeal membrane oxygenation.

Findings of the study overall: At recovery TRB diversity and richness exceeded healthy donors, after highly clonal active COVID-19 repertoires.

Only a few counts were recorded for this clonotype. Its antigen is not identified. Germline V lookup: CDR1 MNHEY, CDR2 SVGEGT. V lost 0 bases and J 1 base, leaving 7 bases between the germline ends. The CDR3 is 15 amino acids. BIOMED2 TRB-A/B primer pools were used in multiplex TRB PCR. TCRdb reanalysed the multiplex PCR reads using MiXCR and keeps one entry per CDR3 protein. The sample records around 11,000 distinct CDR3 sequences, around 30% being singletons. TRB was amplified from approximately 250-480 ng of blood genomic DNA. The chain employs TRBV6-2 or TRBV6-3 and TRBJ2-1; the D gene is possibly TRBD2 (6 bases). The sequenced sample was blood. The receptor was isolated from a human donor with active COVID-19. In DNA form, the CDR3 reads TGTGCCAGCAGTTACTCGCGGGGTTCCTACAATGAGCAGTTCTTC. Translating gives CASSYSRGSYNEQFF.